This T cell receptor (beta chain) was recorded in a study of T-cell reconstitution after alpha-beta-depleted transplantation in children. This clonotype showed up many times. Its antigen is currently unknown. General study points: About two months after transplant, alpha-beta T cells reportedly came from several hundred expanded graft clones. Where some patients showed high TCRbeta diversity at day 60, it came from recipient T cells and thymic progenitors that had survived.

Preparation of the TCRbeta library involved a method that used unique molecular identifiers. TCRdb ran MiXCR on the PCR reads and lists one entry per CDR3 protein. The sample records 70,000 to 95,000 distinct CDR3 sequences, 15% to 18% being singletons. The germline gives CDR1 SGHRS, CDR2 YFSETQ. The CDR3 spans 14 residues. Trimming cost V 4 bases and J 9 bases; bases outside gene matches: 10. The sequence came from a male patient aged 2-9 years who had a stem cell transplant for acute lymphoblastic leukemia, so the T cells may come from the graft donor. This chain uses TRBV5-1 with TRBJ2-7; 10 bases are a match to TRBD1. This material consisted of PBMCs, mostly from graft donor cells, taken 180 days after TCRalphabeta/CD19-depleted stem cell transplant. The CDR3 loop is CASSQDRGRFRQYF. The CDR3 bases are TGCGCCAGCAGCCAAGACAGGGGGCGCTTCCGGCAGTACTTC.